Following are 25 T cell receptor beta chains from one sample sequenced in a study of long-term antiretroviral therapy in people with HIV (dated by TCRdb to the early 2020s). The immunoSEQ hsTCRB v3.0 assay was used at survey level resolution to sequence the TRB variable region. The table was pulled from immuneACCESS by TCRdb, which kept in-frame rearrangements only. Such tables lose some clones; where checked, under half of the loss comes from unresolved V genes, and the rest has no known cause. For this sample there are some 22,000 clones; 82% appear just once. Together, the top ten hold 7.5% to 10% of the sample. The sequencing used unsorted PBMCs, collected at the start of antiretroviral therapy. The receptor source for this set is a man between 50 and 59 years old with HIV.

The V and J genes are TRBV10-3 and TRBJ2-3; D possibly uses TRBD1 or TRBD2 (6 bases each). Germline V gene sequence: CDR1 ENHRY, CDR2 SYGVKD. V was clipped by 3 bases and J by 5 bases, with 12 bases between them. The CDR3 extends over 14 amino acids. The CDR3 reads CAISEGGPEDTQYF. CDR3 DNA sequence: TGTGCCATCAGTGAAGGGGGGCCCGAAGATACGCAGTATTTT.

This clone appeared once. This chain uses TRBV19 with TRBJ2-7; perhaps D is TRBD1 or TRBD2 (5 bases each). Deletions cut 4 bases from V and 2 bases from J, with 15 bases between. CDR3 size: 15 residues. CDR1 LNHDA and CDR2 SQIVND come from the germline V gene (reference sequence). CDR3 sequence: CASSTGTRSTYEQYF. The CDR3 nucleotides are TGTGCCAGTAGTACCGGGACCCGTTCTACCTACGAGCAGTACTTC.

The chain has TRBV5-6 and TRBJ2-1; D is perhaps TRBD2 (6 bases). This CDR3 comprises 15 residues. Trimming removed 1 base at V and 6 bases at J, with 14 bases between. In germline, CDR1 is SGHDT, CDR2 YYEEEE. The CDR3 loop is CASSLYPGAINEQFF. Here the CDR3 DNA reads TGTGCCAGCAGCTTGTATCCGGGAGCTATCAATGAGCAGTTCTTC.

This clone showed up just once. The gene calls are TRBV13 and TRBJ1-5; D is possibly TRBD1 (6 bases). The germline gives CDR1 PRHDT, CDR2 FYEKMQ (reference sequence). Trimming took 2 bases from V and 3 from J, leaving 11 bases between them. The CDR3 runs to 15 residues. CDR3 amino acids: CASSLTGLHNQPQHF. The DNA of the CDR3 is TGTGCCAGCAGCTTAACAGGGCTGCACAATCAGCCCCAGCATTTT. Using reference TRBV13 and TRBJ1-5 for the parts outside the CDR3, the full variable domain is AAGVIQSPRHLIKEKRETATLKCYPIPRHDTVYWYQQGPGQDPQFLISFYEKMQSDKGSIPDRFSAQQFSDYHSELNMSSLELGDSALYFCASSLTGLHNQPQHFGDGTRLSIL.

This clone is judged medium-sized. The chain has TRBV7-2 and TRBJ1-1; D not resolved. Looked up from germline, CDR1 is SGHTA and CDR2 is FQGNSA. The V end was cut by 4 bases, the J end by 5 bases, with 11 bases between. This CDR3 region has 13 residues. CDR3 protein: CASSSGGWTEAFF. In nucleotides, the CDR3 is TGTGCCAGCAGCTCAGGTGGATGGACTGAAGCTTTCTTT.

This clone was observed a handful of times. This sequence joins TRBV6-1 and TRBJ1-3; the D is unclear. Germline CDR1 MNHNS, CDR2 SASEGT. V was cut by 1 base and J by 4 bases, with 11 bases left in between. The CDR3 length is 15 residues. The CDR3 DNA reads TGTGCCAGCAGTGAAGGACGGTCCGGAGGAAACACCATATATTTT. Its protein product is CASSEGRSGGNTIYF.

This clone was seen a single time. The rearrangement joins TRBV5-1 to TRBJ1-1, with a tentative D call TRBD1 (5 bases). This CDR3 comprises 16 residues. V lost 5 bases and J 3 bases, leaving 20 bases between the germline ends. CDR1 and CDR2 from the germline V gene are SGHRS and YFSETQ. The CDR3 reads CASRRTISRGDTEAFF. The DNA of the CDR3 is TGCGCCAGCAGGCGGACTATCTCGCGGGGGGACACTGAAGCTTTCTTT.

The chain couples TRBV4-3 to TRBJ1-2; 9 bases are shared with TRBD1. The CDR3 extends over 16 amino acids. The ends lost 2 bases at V and 4 bases at J; junction bases unmatched: 8. Germline CDR1 reads LGHNA; CDR2 reads YSLEER. Here the CDR3 reads CASSQSDRGRSYGYTF. CDR3 bases: TGCGCCAGCAGCCAATCGGACAGGGGAAGGAGCTATGGCTACACCTTC.

The chain joins TRBV15 to TRBJ2-2; D is unclear. Germline V CDR1 and CDR2: LNHNV, YYDKDF (reference sequence). Trimming took off 1 base at V and 3 bases at J, with 3 bases between the two ends. There are 13 residues in the CDR3. As DNA, the CDR3 is TGTGCCACCAGCAGAGCTTACACCGGGGAGCTGTTTTTT. As protein: CATSRAYTGELFF.

The chain uses TRBV9 and TRBJ2-2, with D possibly matching TRBD1 (6 bases). The V gene's germline CDR1 is SGDLS and CDR2 YYNGEE. V was cut by 0 bases and J by 7 bases, with 16 bases left in between. The CDR3 loop spans 16 amino acids. CDR3 sequence reads: CASSVGPGALNGELFF. CDR3 DNA: TGTGCCAGCAGCGTAGGTCCAGGGGCCCTGAACGGGGAGCTGTTTTTT.

This clone was detected a few times. The rearrangement uses TRBV27 and TRBJ1-1; 8 positions agree with TRBD1. CDR1 MNHEY and CDR2 SMNVEV come from the germline V gene (reference sequence). The CDR3 contains 13 residues. J gave up 6 bases and V 8 bases, and 8 bases lay outside the gene matches. The CDR3 loop reads CASLSQGAAEAFF. The CDR3 nucleotides read TGTGCCAGCTTAAGTCAGGGGGCGGCTGAAGCTTTCTTT.

This clone appeared a few times. The chain has TRBV19 and TRBJ1-1; 7 bases agree with TRBD1. The V gene end was trimmed by 7 bases and the J gene end by 4 bases; junction bases not matched to a gene: 9. The length of the CDR3 is 14 residues. The V gene's germline CDR1 is LNHDA and CDR2 SQIVND (reference sequence). CDR3 region: CASTDNPGGTEAFF. The CDR3 DNA reads as TGTGCCAGTACGGATAACCCAGGGGGCACTGAAGCTTTCTTT.

The rearrangement uses TRBV7-6 and TRBJ2-1; no definite D call. The length of the CDR3 is 13 residues. CDR1 SGHVS and CDR2 FNYEAQ come from the germline V gene. V shed 1 base and J shed 6 bases, with 7 bases lying between them. CDR3 in amino acids: CASSLGGSNEQFF. The CDR3 DNA reads TGTGCCAGCAGCTTAGGAGGTTCCAATGAGCAGTTCTTC.

This rearrangement joins TRBV5-4 to TRBJ2-7; D not resolved. The CDR3 has 14 amino acids. The ends were cut back, 2 bases at V and 3 bases at J, with 12 bases in the middle. Germline assignment: CDR1 SGHNT and CDR2 YYREEE (reference sequence). CDR3: CASSFYNGNYEQYF. Here the CDR3 DNA reads TGTGCCAGCAGCTTCTACAATGGGAACTACGAGCAGTACTTC.

The chain carries TRBV18 and TRBJ1-5; the D is unclear. Germline V gives CDR1 KGHSH, CDR2 LQKENI. Trimming pared 2 bases from V and 7 bases from J, leaving 9 bases between. The CDR3 contains 13 residues. CDR3 nucleotide sequence: TGTGCCAGCTCACCAGAGGGTCGGCAGCCCCAGCATTTT. Translation: CASSPEGRQPQHF.

The chain carries TRBV28 and TRBJ2-6, with D unclear. The CDR3 has 15 amino acids. V lost 7 bases, J lost 2 bases, and 12 bases lay in between. The germline V gene encodes CDR1 MDHEN and CDR2 SYDVKM. The CDR3: CASNRRAAGANVLTF. Written as DNA, the CDR3 is TGTGCCAGCAATCGACGGGCTGCTGGGGCCAACGTCCTGACTTTC.

This CDR3 is CASSSAAGLLNEQFF. The CDR3 nucleotides are TGTGCCAGCAGTTCCGCGGCGGGACTTCTGAATGAGCAGTTCTTC. The chain couples TRBV6-5 to TRBJ2-1; D possibly corresponds to TRBD2 (6 bases). V lost 4 bases, J lost 7 bases, and 17 bases lay in between. Germline CDR1 reads MNHEY; CDR2 reads SVGAGI. The CDR3 extends over 15 amino acids.

The DNA for the CDR3 is TGCGCCAGCAGCTTGTTAAGCCGGCGGAACACTGAAGCTTTCTTT. This sequence encodes CASSLLSRRNTEAFF. V usage is TRBV5-1 and J usage is TRBJ1-1; D unresolved. CDR3 size: 15 residues. From germline, CDR1 is SGHRS and CDR2 YFSETQ. V was trimmed by 1 base and J by 1 base, leaving 11 bases between them.

The chain has TRBV28 and TRBJ2-7, with TRBD2 matching over 7 bases. This CDR3 has 17 amino acids. Germline V gene sequence: CDR1 MDHEN, CDR2 SYDVKM. V lost 7 bases and J lost 4; bases outside the gene matches: 19. The CDR3 DNA is TGTGCCAGCACCCCAGGTGGGGCGGGAGTAATTACTTACGAGCAGTACTTC. It encodes CASTPGGAGVITYEQYF.

V gene TRBV7-9 combines with J gene TRBJ2-7; TRBD1 matches at 11 bases. The length of the CDR3 is 18 residues. With V trimmed by 4 bases and J by 2 bases, 13 bases remained unmatched. The germline CDR1 and CDR2 sequences are SEHNR and FQNEAQ (reference sequence). The CDR3 loop reads CASSSTRTGGGLPYEQYF. Here the CDR3 DNA reads TGTGCCAGCAGCTCCACCCGGACAGGGGGCGGATTGCCCTACGAGCAGTACTTC.

This rearrangement joins TRBV7-9 to TRBJ1-5; D unclear. Trimming removed 3 bases from V and 4 bases from J, with 13 bases in between. From germline, CDR1 is SEHNR and CDR2 FQNEAQ (reference sequence). The CDR3 is made up of 15 amino acids. The CDR3 DNA sequence: TGTGCCAGCAGCTTGTCTAGCGAAGGGAATCAGCCCCAGCATTTT. Protein product: CASSLSSEGNQPQHF. The variable domain in full, with the rest retrieved from reference TRBV7-9 and TRBJ1-5, is DTGVSQNPRHKITKRGQNVTFRCDPISEHNRLYWYRQTLGQGPEFLTYFQNEAQLEKSRLLSDRFSAERPKGSFSTLEIQRTEQGDSAMYLCASSLSSEGNQPQHFGDGTRLSIL.

The V gene is TRBV7-2, the J gene TRBJ2-5; D might be TRBD2 (6 bases). V was cut by 1 base and J by 5 bases, with 14 bases left in between. Germline CDR1 is SGHTA and CDR2 is FQGNSA. The CDR3 contains 15 residues. CDR3 DNA sequence: TGTGCCAGCAGCTTAGTTCCGGGACTCACGGAGACCCAGTACTTC. Residues: CASSLVPGLTETQYF. Together with reference TRBV7-2 and TRBJ2-5, the CDR3 gives the full variable domain: GAGVSQSPSNKVTEKGKDVELRCDPISGHTALYWYRQSLGQGLEFLIYFQGNSAPDKSGLPSDRFSAERTGGSVSTLTIQRTQQEDSAVYLCASSLVPGLTETQYFGPGTRLLVL.

The V and J genes are TRBV10-3 and TRBJ1-1; TRBD1 matches at 7 bases. Germline CDR1 is ENHRY and CDR2 is SYGVKD. V gave up 4 bases and J gave up 4 bases; unmatched junction bases: 9. CDR3 length: 15 amino acids. CDR3: CAISAKTGARTEAFF. CDR3 sequence (DNA): TGTGCCATCAGTGCGAAAACAGGGGCACGCACTGAAGCTTTCTTT.

The chain is built from TRBV6-1 and TRBJ1-1; D may be TRBD1 (5 bases). This CDR3 contains 13 residues. The germline V gene encodes CDR1 MNHNS and CDR2 SASEGT. The V and J ends lost 5 bases and 4 bases respectively, with 11 bases between them. The CDR3 reads CASSYPGPTEAFF. CDR3 DNA sequence: TGTGCCAGCAGTTATCCGGGGCCCACTGAAGCTTTCTTT.

The chain recombines TRBV6-5 with TRBJ1-4; TRBD1 is a possible D gene (5 bases). Germline V gene lookup returns CDR1 MNHEY and CDR2 SVGAGI. The CDR3 contains 15 residues. The V gene lost 7 bases and the J gene lost 3 bases, with 15 bases spanning the gap. CDR3 region: CASKQRDSANEKLFF. DNA for the CDR3: TGTGCCAGCAAACAACGGGACTCTGCTAATGAAAAACTGTTTTTT.